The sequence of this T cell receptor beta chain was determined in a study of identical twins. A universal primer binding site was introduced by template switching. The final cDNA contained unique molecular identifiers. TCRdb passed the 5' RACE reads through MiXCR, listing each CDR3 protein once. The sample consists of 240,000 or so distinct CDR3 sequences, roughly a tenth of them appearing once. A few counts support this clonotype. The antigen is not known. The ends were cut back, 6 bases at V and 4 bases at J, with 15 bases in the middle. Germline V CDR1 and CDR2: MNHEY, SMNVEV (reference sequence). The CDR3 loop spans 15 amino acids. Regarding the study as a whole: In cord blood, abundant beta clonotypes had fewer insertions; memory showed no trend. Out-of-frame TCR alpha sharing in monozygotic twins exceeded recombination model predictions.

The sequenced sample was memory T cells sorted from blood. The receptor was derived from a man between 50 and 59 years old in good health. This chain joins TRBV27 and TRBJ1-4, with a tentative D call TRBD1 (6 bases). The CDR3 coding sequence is TGTGCCAGCAGGCCCCCGGGGGCGTTTAATGAAAAACTGTTTTTT. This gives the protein CASRPPGAFNEKLFF.